The sequence of this TCR beta chain was determined in a study of beta chain features in type 1 diabetes. General study results and limits: Among patients with Type 1 diabetes, TCRB CDR3s were moderately but significantly shorter in every one of the four CD4+ subsets.

CDR3 length: 14 residues. V was cut by 9 bases and J by 7 bases, with 16 bases left in between. Germline loops: CDR1 MNHEY, CDR2 SMNVEV (reference sequence). Every bit of the isolated RNA underwent reverse transcription, so sequencing read expressed TCRB transcripts. The assay was immunoSEQ multiplex PCR, and TCRdb's table has in-frame clones only and misses some. Of 150,000 to 200,000 clones listed, around 7.9% are singletons. Notes on this clone: The antigen is unknown.

Sequences were obtained from central memory CD4+ T cells from blood. This clonotype was sampled from a young man with type 1 diabetes. The chain combines TRBV27 with TRBJ1-6; D is unresolved. CDR3 bases: TGTGCCAGTACTCTGGGCAGGTTGAATTCACCCCTCCACTTT. The encoded protein is CASTLGRLNSPLHF.